Below are 25 T cell receptor beta chains sequenced from a single sample in a study of T-cell memory formation after mild COVID-19. TCRdb re-called the 5' RACE reads with MiXCR, one entry per CDR3 protein. Among about 290,000 distinct CDR3 sequences, more than 15% were seen once, and the ten largest hold about a fifth. Sequencing used PBMCs or a T cell subset sorted from them (not recorded which). All receptors derive from a man between 18 and 29 years old who had mild COVID-19 (a few samples of this study predate the infection). Cell type and time point are not known.

A few counts support this clonotype. The chain recombines TRBV7-2 with TRBJ2-7; D remains unclear. V lost 1 base and J 4 bases, leaving 8 bases between the germline ends. The CDR3 length is 13 residues. Germline V gene lookup returns CDR1 SGHTA and CDR2 FQGNSA. The CDR3 bases are TGTGCCAGCAGCTTAGGGGCTGGATACGAGCAGTACGTC. Residues: CASSLGAGYEQYV.

The CDR3 sequence: CASSLGTGQIGEQFF. CDR3 coding DNA: TGTGCCAGCAGCTTAGGGACAGGTCAGATAGGTGAGCAGTTCTTC. The chain combines TRBV7-6 with TRBJ2-1; TRBD1 matches 7 bases. CDR3 length equals 15 residues. Germline assignment: CDR1 SGHVS and CDR2 FNYEAQ. V lost 1 base to trimming and J lost 9 bases; unmatched junction nucleotides: 9.

The chain joins TRBV3-2 to TRBJ2-1; the table calls TRBD2, which could not be checked here. TRBV3-2 is labeled a pseudogene. This CDR3 contains 16 residues. Written as DNA, the CDR3 is TGTGCCAGCAGCCAAACGGCATTTAGCGAGGGCGATGAGCAGTTCTTC. Translated: CASSQTAFSEGDEQFF.

This clonotype came up many times. This sequence joins TRBV6-5 and TRBJ1-2; TRBD1 matches 9 bases. The CDR3 sequence is 13 residues long. Germline V gene data show CDR1 as MNHEY and CDR2 as SVGAGI. Losses at the gene ends were 4 bases for V and 3 bases for J; bases not matched to a gene: 0. The CDR3: CASSWTGDYGYTF. CDR3 coding DNA: TGTGCCAGCAGTTGGACAGGGGACTATGGCTACACCTTC.

This clonotype was counted at least ten times. The chain joins TRBV7-9 to TRBJ2-7; 12 bases map to TRBD2. The CDR3 extends over 14 amino acids. V lost 6 bases to trimming and J lost 6 bases; unmatched junction nucleotides: 6. Germline V gene sequence: CDR1 SEHNR, CDR2 FQNEAQ (reference sequence). CDR3 sequence reads: CASSPPGLAGEQYV. DNA of the CDR3: TGTGCCAGCAGTCCTCCGGGACTAGCGGGCGAGCAGTACGTC.

This clonotype was seen ten or more times. The genes are TRBV7-2 and TRBJ2-5; TRBD1 or TRBD2 may be the D gene (5 bases each). CDR1 and CDR2 from the germline V gene are SGHTA and FQGNSA. This CDR3 has 14 residues. Trimming removed 2 bases at V and 5 bases at J, with 12 bases between. The CDR3 region has the DNA TGTGCCAGCAGCTTACTTACCAGGGAGGAGACCCAGTACTTC. This codes for CASSLLTREETQYF.

This clonotype has at least ten counts. The chain employs TRBV7-8 and TRBJ2-7, with D perhaps TRBD1 (6 bases). The V gene's germline CDR1 is SGHVS and CDR2 FQNEAQ. Deletions cut 3 bases from V and 7 bases from J, with 13 bases between. The length of the CDR3 is 13 residues. The CDR3 region is CASSFGTTTEQYF. Here the CDR3 DNA reads TGTGCCAGCAGCTTTGGGACAACCACTGAGCAGTACTTC.

The V call is TRBV5-1, the J call TRBJ1-5; TRBD1 might be the D (5 bases). The CDR3 is 15 amino acids. The V end lost 0 bases, the J end lost 4 bases, and 11 bases lay between the germline ends. The germline CDR1 and CDR2 sequences are SGHRS and YFSETQ. CDR3 loop: CASSLEGRGNQPQHF. The CDR3 DNA reads as TGCGCCAGCAGCTTGGAGGGTAGGGGAAATCAGCCCCAGCATTTT.

The genes are TRBV12-3 or TRBV12-4 and TRBJ1-2; maybe TRBD1 (5 bases). V lost 6 bases, J lost 7 bases, and 18 bases lay in between. The CDR3 has 14 residues. The CDR3 DNA follows: TGTGCCAGCAGCCCAAGTGTCGGGGGACCTGGCTACACCTTC. Residues: CASSPSVGGPGYTF.

This clonotype occurred many times. The V gene is TRBV12-3 or TRBV12-4, the J gene TRBJ2-5; 9 bases fit TRBD2. V shed 3 bases, J shed 2 bases, and the junction held 4 bases outside the gene matches. The CDR3 contains 15 residues. The CDR3 region is CASSFLAGSQETQYF. The CDR3 DNA is TGTGCCAGCAGTTTCCTAGCGGGGTCTCAAGAGACCCAGTACTTC.

The sample holds a few counts of this clonotype. This chain uses TRBV29-1 with TRBJ1-1; D may be TRBD1 (6 bases). The CDR3 length is 13 residues. V lost 0 bases and J lost 10, with 15 bases in between. Germline-derived CDR1 and CDR2 are SQVTM and ANQGSEA. CDR3 protein: CSVEERDTGVAFF. The DNA of the CDR3 is TGCAGCGTTGAAGAAAGGGACACTGGAGTAGCTTTCTTT.

This clonotype turned up a few times. The chain employs TRBV7-2 and TRBJ2-7; 9 nucleotides align to TRBD2. The ends lost 0 bases at V and 3 bases at J; junction bases unmatched: 6. The CDR3 is made up of 16 amino acids. The germline V gene has CDR1 SGHTA and CDR2 FQGNSA. CDR3 DNA sequence: TGTGCCAGCAGCTTAGCAGCTAGCGGGGCAGGCTACGAGCAGTACTTC. This gives the protein CASSLAASGAGYEQYF.

The sample holds a few counts of this clonotype. The chain is built from TRBV20-1 and TRBJ1-4; D might be TRBD1 (5 bases). This CDR3 has 13 residues. V lost 1 base, J lost 3 bases, and 6 bases lay in between. Germline CDR1 DFQATT, CDR2 SNEGSKA (reference sequence). The CDR3 DNA reads TGCAGTGCTAGAGGACAGTCTAATGAAAAACTGTTTTTT. This sequence encodes CSARGQSNEKLFF.

The rearrangement links TRBV4-1 to TRBJ1-2; the match to TRBD1 covers 12 bases. V lost 3 bases to trimming and J lost 8 bases; unmatched junction nucleotides: 13. The CDR3 has 17 residues. The germline V gene encodes CDR1 MGHRA and CDR2 YSYEKL. In nucleotides, the CDR3 is TGCGCCAGCAGCCACCAGAGGGGGGGACAGGGGGCGGAGGGCTACACCTTC. Translating gives CASSHQRGGQGAEGYTF.

The CDR3 here is CASSRVRVETQYF. In DNA, the CDR3 is TGCGCCAGCAGCCGAGTGAGGGTAGAGACCCAGTACTTC. The rearrangement links TRBV4-1 to TRBJ2-5, with a weak D call TRBD2 (5 bases). This CDR3 contains 13 residues. Germline loops: CDR1 MGHRA, CDR2 YSYEKL. V gave up 4 bases and J gave up 4 bases, with 10 bases separating them.

The CDR3 bases are TGCGCCAGCAGAGTCAGTTTGAGGACGCAGTATTTT. Translated: CASRVSLRTQYF. This chain uses TRBV10-1 with TRBJ2-3; D ambiguous. V lost 6 bases and J lost 9, with 13 bases in between. The CDR3 has 12 residues. CDR1 and CDR2 from the germline V gene are WNHNN and SYGVQD (reference sequence).

This clonotype was detected a few times. The genes are TRBV29-1 and TRBJ2-7; 12 bases fit TRBD1. This CDR3 comprises 15 residues. Trimming at V came to 7 bases and at J to 7 bases, leaving 14 bases not matched to a gene. Germline assignment: CDR1 SQVTM and CDR2 ANQGSEA. This CDR3 reads CSATPRDRGRSEQYV. The CDR3, as DNA: TGCAGCGCGACCCCCCGGGACAGGGGGCGGAGTGAGCAGTACGTC.

This clonotype was observed a few times. V and J are TRBV15 and TRBJ2-7; D is perhaps TRBD2 (6 bases). Germline lookup yields CDR1 LNHNV and CDR2 YYDKDF (reference sequence). The V and J ends lost 2 bases and 3 bases respectively, with 14 bases between them. This CDR3 has 15 amino acids. The CDR3 nucleotides read TGTGCCACCAGCAGAAACCCGGGACTCCGCTACGAGCAGTACGTC. The encoded protein is CATSRNPGLRYEQYV.

This clonotype was seen more than once but under ten times. The gene calls are TRBV11-2 and TRBJ2-7; unclear D gene. CDR3 length: 13 residues. The germline V gene has CDR1 SGHAT and CDR2 FQNNGV. Trimming removed 5 bases from V and 0 bases from J, with 8 bases in between. The CDR3 reads CASSKWVSYEQYV. The CDR3 region has the DNA TGTGCCAGCAGCAAGTGGGTCTCCTACGAGCAGTACGTC.

This clonotype showed up just a few times. The chain couples TRBV7-3 to TRBJ2-2; the D gene is possibly TRBD2 (5 bases). Germline V gene data show CDR1 as SGHTA and CDR2 as FQGTGA. The CDR3 covers 16 residues. V lost 0 bases to trimming and J lost 1 base, with 9 bases between them. CDR3 sequence reads: CASSLTGAGNTGELFF. CDR3 nucleotides: TGTGCCAGCAGCTTAACGGGAGCCGGGAACACCGGGGAGCTGTTTTTT.

This sequence joins TRBV5-1 and TRBJ2-7; TRBD1 aligns across 10 bases. The CDR3 loop spans 14 amino acids. V lost 4 bases and J lost 6; bases outside the gene matches: 7. Germline V gene lookup returns CDR1 SGHRS and CDR2 YFSETQ. This CDR3 reads CASSLGTGVREQYV. CDR3 DNA: TGCGCCAGCAGCCTTGGGACAGGGGTACGCGAGCAGTACGTC.

This clonotype occurred a few times. The V call is TRBV25-1, the J call TRBJ2-7; the D is unclear. Germline V gives CDR1 MGHDK, CDR2 SYGVNS. The CDR3 runs to 13 residues. The ends were cut back, 3 bases at V and 2 bases at J, with 8 bases in the middle. CDR3 sequence: CASSEEWAYEQYF. The CDR3, as DNA: TGTGCCAGCAGTGAGGAGTGGGCCTACGAGCAGTACTTC.

This sequence joins TRBV28 and TRBJ1-2; the match to TRBD1 covers 9 bases. Germline V gene data show CDR1 as MDHEN and CDR2 as SYDVKM. This CDR3 region has 16 residues. V was clipped by 2 bases and J by 8 bases; unmatched bases: 12. The CDR3 is CASSLGGTGSSGGYTF. The CDR3 DNA reads TGTGCCAGCAGTTTAGGCGGGACAGGGTCATCAGGAGGCTACACCTTC.

This clonotype showed up just a few times. V usage is TRBV19 and J usage is TRBJ1-5; tentatively, D is TRBD1 (6 bases). Trimming cost V 5 bases and J 3 bases, with 14 bases left between them. This CDR3 is 15 amino acids long. CDR1 is LNHDA and CDR2 is SQIVND in the germline V gene (reference sequence). CDR3 nucleotide sequence: TGTGCCAGTAGTGCCGATGGACAGAACAATCAGCCCCAGCATTTT. It is translated as CASSADGQNNQPQHF.

This clonotype is classed as medium-sized. The V gene is TRBV24-1, the J gene TRBJ2-1; D is unresolved. This CDR3 is 12 amino acids long. CDR1 is KGHDR, CDR2 SFDVKD, per germline. V lost 3 bases to trimming and J lost 8 bases, with 7 bases between them. CDR3 coding DNA: TGTGCCACCAGTGATCTTAGGTATGAGCAGTTCTTC. It codes for CATSDLRYEQFF.